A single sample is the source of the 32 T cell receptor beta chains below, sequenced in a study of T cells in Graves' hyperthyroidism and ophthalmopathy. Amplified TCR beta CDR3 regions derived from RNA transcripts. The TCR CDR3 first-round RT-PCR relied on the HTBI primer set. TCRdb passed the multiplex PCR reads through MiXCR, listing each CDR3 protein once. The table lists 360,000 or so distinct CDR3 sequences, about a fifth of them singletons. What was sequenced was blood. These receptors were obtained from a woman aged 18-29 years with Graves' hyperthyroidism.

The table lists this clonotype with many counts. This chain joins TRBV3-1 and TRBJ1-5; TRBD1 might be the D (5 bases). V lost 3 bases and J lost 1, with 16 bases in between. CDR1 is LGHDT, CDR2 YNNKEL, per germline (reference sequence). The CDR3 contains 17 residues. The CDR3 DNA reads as TGTGCCAGCAGCCAGGGACGGTGGGGTCAAAGCAATCAGCCCCAGCATTTT. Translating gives CASSQGRWGQSNQPQHF. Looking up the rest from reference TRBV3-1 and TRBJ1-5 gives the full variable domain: DTAVSQTPKYLVTQMGNDKSIKCEQNLGHDTMYWYKQDSKKFLKIMFSYNNKELIINETVPNRFSPKSPDKAHLNLHINSLELGDSAVYFCASSQGRWGQSNQPQHFGDGTRLSIL.

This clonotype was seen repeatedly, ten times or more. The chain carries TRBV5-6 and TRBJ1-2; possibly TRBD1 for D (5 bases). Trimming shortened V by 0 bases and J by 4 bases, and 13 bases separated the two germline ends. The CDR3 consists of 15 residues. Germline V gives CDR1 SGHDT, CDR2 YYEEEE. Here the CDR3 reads CASSLAPGGSYGYTF. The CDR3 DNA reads TGTGCCAGCAGCTTGGCCCCCGGGGGGTCCTATGGCTACACCTTC.

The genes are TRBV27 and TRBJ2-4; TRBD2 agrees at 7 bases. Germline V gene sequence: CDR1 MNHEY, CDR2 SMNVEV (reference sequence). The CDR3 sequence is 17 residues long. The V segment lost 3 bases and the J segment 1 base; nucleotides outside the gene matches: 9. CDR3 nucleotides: TGTGCCAGCAGTTTTGTGGGAGGGTCCTTTGCCAAAAACATTCAGTACTTC. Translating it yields CASSFVGGSFAKNIQYF.

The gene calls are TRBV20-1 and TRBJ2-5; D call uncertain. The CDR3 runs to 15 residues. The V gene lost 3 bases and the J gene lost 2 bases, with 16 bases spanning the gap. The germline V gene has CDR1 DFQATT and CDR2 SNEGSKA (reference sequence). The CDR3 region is CSASIVRPLQETQYF. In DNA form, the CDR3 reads TGCAGTGCTAGTATAGTCAGGCCCTTGCAAGAGACCCAGTACTTC.

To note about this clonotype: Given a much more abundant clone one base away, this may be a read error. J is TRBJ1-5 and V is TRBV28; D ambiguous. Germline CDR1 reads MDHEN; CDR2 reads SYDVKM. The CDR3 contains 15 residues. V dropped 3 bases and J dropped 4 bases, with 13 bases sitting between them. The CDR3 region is CASSFRASSNQPQHF. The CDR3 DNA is TGTGCCAGCAGTTTCCGGGCCAGCAGTAATCAGCCCCAGCATTTT.

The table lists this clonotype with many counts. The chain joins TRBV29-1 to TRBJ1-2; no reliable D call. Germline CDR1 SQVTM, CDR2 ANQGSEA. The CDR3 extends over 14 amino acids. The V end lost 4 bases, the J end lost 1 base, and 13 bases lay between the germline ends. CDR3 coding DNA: TGCAGCGTTGTGGTGTTCGGGAGTAACTATGGCTACACCTTC. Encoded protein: CSVVVFGSNYGYTF.

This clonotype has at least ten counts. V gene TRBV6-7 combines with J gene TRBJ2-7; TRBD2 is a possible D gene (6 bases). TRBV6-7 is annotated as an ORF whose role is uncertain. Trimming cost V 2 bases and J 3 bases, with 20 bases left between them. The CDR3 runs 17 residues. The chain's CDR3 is CASSYLGPGTHDYEQYF. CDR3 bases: TGTGCCAGCAGTTACCTCGGGCCGGGGACTCACGACTACGAGCAGTACTTC.

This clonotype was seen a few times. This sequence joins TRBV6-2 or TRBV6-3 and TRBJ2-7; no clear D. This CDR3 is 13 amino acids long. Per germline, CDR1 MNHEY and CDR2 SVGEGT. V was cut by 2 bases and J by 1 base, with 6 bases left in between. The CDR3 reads CASSYLGSYEQYF. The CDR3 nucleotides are TGTGCCAGCAGTTACCTGGGGTCCTACGAGCAGTACTTC.

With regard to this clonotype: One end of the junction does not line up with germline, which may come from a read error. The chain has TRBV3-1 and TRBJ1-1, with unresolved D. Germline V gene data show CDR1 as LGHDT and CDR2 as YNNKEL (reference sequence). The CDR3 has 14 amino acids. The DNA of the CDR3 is TGTGCCAGCAGCCCCGGACCTTCAAACACTGATGCTTTCTTT. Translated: CASSPGPSNTDAFF.

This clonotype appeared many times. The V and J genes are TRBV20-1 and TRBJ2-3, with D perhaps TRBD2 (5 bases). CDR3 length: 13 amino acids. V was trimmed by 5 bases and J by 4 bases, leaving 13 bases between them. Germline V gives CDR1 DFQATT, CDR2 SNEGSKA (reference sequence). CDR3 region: CSALTSIADTQYF. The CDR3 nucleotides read TGCAGTGCTCTAACTAGTATTGCAGATACGCAGTATTTT.

CDR3 region: CAWTVTVNSPLHF. The CDR3 nucleotides read TGTGCCTGGACCGTGACGGTGAATTCACCCCTCCACTTT. The rearrangement uses TRBV30 and TRBJ1-6; D not resolved. CDR3 length equals 13 residues. Trimming left V 4 bases short and J 7 bases short, with 11 bases between. The germline V gene has CDR1 GTSNPN and CDR2 SVGIG (reference sequence).

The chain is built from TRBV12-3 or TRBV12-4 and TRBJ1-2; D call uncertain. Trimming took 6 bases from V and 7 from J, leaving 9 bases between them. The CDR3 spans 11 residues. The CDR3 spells CASRSRVGYTF. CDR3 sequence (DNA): TGTGCCAGCAGGTCGAGGGTTGGCTACACCTTC.

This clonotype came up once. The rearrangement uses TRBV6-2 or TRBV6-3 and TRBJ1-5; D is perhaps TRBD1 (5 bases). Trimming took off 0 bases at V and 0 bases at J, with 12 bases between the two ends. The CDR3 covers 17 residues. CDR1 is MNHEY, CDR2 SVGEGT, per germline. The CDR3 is CASSYSAYRNSNQPQHF. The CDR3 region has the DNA TGTGCCAGCAGTTACTCCGCTTACAGGAATAGCAATCAGCCCCAGCATTTT.

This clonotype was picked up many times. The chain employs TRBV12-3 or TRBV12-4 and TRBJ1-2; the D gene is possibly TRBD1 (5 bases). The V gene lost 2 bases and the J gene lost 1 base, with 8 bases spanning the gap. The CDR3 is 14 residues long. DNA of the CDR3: TGTGCCAGCAGTTTAAGAGGGGTTAACTATGGCTACACCTTC. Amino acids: CASSLRGVNYGYTF.

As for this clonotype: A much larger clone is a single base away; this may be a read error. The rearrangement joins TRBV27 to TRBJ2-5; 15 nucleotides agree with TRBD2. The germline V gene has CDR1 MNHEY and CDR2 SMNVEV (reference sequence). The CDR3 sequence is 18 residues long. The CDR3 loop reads CASSLAGTSGGRQESQYF. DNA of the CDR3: TGTGCCAGCAGCTTGGCAGGGACTAGCGGGGGGCGCCAAGAGTCCCAGTACTTC.

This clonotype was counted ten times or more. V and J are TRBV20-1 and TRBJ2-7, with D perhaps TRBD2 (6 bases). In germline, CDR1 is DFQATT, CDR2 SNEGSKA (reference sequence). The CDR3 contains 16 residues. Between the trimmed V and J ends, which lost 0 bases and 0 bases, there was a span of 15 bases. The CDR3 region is CSARDTHRDFSYEQYF. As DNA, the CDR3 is TGCAGTGCTAGAGATACCCACCGGGACTTCTCCTACGAGCAGTACTTC.

CDR3 residues: CASSEKGIGTGELFF. CDR3 bases: TGTGCCAGCAGTGAAAAGGGGATAGGCACCGGGGAGCTGTTTTTT. The chain has TRBV6-1 and TRBJ2-2; D might be TRBD1 (5 bases). The CDR3 has 15 amino acids. Trimming cost V 2 bases and J 4 bases, with 11 bases left between them. Per germline, CDR1 MNHNS and CDR2 SASEGT.

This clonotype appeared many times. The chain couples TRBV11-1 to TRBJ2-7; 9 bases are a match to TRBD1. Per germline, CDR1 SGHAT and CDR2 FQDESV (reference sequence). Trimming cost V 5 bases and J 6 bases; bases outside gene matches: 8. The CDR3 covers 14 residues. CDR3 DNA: TGTGCCAGCAGCACGCCGACAGGGGGAGGCGAGCAGTACTTC. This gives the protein CASSTPTGGGEQYF.

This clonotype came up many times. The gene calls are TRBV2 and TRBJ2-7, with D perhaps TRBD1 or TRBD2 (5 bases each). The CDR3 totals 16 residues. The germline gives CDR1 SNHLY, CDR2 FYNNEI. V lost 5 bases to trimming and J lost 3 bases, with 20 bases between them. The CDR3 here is CASSTGPAAVGYEQYF. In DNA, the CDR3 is TGTGCCAGCAGTACGGGACCGGCGGCGGTGGGCTACGAGCAGTACTTC.

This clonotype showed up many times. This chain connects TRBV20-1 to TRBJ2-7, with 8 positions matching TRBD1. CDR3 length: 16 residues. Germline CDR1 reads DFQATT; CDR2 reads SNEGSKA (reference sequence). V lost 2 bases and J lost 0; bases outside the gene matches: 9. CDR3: CSARRGTGGGSYEQYF. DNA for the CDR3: TGCAGTGCTAGAAGAGGAACAGGGGGTGGCTCCTACGAGCAGTACTTC.

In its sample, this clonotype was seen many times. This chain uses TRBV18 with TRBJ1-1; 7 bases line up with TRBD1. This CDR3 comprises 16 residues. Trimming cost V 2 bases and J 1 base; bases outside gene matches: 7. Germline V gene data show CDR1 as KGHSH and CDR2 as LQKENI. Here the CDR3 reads CASSPRGQGSNTEAFF. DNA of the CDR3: TGTGCCAGCTCACCAAGGGGGCAGGGTTCGAACACTGAAGCTTTCTTT.

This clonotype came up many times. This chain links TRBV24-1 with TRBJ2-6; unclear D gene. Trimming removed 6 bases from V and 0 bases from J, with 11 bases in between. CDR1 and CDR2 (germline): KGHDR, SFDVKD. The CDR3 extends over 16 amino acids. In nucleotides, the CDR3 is TGTGCCACCAGTCCCAATCCGTACTCTGGGGCCAACGTCCTGACTTTC. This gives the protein CATSPNPYSGANVLTF.

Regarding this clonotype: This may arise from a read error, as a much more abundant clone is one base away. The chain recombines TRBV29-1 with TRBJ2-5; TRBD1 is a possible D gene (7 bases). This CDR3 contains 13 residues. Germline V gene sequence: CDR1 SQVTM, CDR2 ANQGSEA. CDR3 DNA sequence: TGCAGCGTCACCTCAGGGGGGCAAGAGACCAAGTACTTC. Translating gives CSVTSGGQETKYF.

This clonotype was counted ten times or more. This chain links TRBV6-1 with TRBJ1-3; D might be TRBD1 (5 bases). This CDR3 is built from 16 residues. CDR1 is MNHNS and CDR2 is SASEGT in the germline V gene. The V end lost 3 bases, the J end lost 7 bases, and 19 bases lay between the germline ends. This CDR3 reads CASSEPLRDATNTIYF. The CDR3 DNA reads TGTGCCAGCAGTGAGCCCCTCCGGGACGCAACGAACACCATATATTTT.

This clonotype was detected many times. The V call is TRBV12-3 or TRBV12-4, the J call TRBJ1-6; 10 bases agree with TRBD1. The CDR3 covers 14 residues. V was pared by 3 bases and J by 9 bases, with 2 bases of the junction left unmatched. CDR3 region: CASSLTGGVSPLHF. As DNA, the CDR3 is TGTGCCAGCAGTTTGACAGGGGGCGTTTCACCCCTCCACTTT.

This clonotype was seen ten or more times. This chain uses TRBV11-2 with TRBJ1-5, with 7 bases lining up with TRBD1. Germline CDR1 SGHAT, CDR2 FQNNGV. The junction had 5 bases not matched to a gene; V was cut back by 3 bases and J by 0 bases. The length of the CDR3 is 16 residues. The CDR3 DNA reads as TGTGCCAGCAGCTTGGGCAGGGGGGATAGCAATCAGCCCCAGCATTTT. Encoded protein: CASSLGRGDSNQPQHF.

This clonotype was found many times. Written as DNA, the CDR3 is TGTGCCAGCAAAAAGGCGGCATTGAACACTGAAGCTTTCTTT. It yields the protein CASKKAALNTEAFF. This chain links TRBV2 with TRBJ1-1; D ambiguous. The germline gives CDR1 SNHLY, CDR2 FYNNEI. This CDR3 comprises 14 residues. Trimming pared 7 bases from V and 0 bases from J, leaving 12 bases between.

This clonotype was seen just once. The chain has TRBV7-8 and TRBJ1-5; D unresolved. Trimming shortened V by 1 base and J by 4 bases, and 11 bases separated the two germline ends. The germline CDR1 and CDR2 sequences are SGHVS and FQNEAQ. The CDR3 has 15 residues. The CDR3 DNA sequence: TGTGCCAGCAGCTTAGAGGGATGGGTAAATCAGCCCCAGCATTTT. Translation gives CASSLEGWVNQPQHF.

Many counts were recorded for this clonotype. In DNA, the CDR3 is TGTGCCAGCAGCCCCCGACAGGGAACCGGGGAGCTGTTTTTT. It is translated as CASSPRQGTGELFF. The chain combines TRBV9 with TRBJ2-2; 7 nucleotides align to TRBD1. V shed 4 bases, J shed 5 bases, and the junction held 5 bases outside the gene matches. The CDR3 extends over 14 amino acids. Germline CDR1 and CDR2: SGDLS and YYNGEE.

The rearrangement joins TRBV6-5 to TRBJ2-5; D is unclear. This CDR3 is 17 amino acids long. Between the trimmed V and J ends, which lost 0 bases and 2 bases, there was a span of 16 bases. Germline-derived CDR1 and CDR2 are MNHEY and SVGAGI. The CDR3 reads CASSYSSQGLPQETQYF. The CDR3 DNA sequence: TGTGCCAGCAGTTACTCGTCCCAAGGCCTTCCGCAAGAGACCCAGTACTTC.

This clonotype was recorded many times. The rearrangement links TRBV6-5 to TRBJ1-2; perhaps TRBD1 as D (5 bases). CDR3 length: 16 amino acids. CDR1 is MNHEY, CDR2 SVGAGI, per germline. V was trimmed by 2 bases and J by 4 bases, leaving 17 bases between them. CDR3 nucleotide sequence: TGTGCCAGCAGTTACGTTAGGGCCAGGGACCTCTATGGCTACACCTTC. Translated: CASSYVRARDLYGYTF.

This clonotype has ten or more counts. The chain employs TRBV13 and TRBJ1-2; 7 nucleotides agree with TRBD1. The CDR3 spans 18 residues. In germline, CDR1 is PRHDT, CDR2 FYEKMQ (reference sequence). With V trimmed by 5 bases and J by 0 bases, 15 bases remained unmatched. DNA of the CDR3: TGTGCCAGCAGCCTAATCTACAGGGGACCCCCCTCTAACTATGGCTACACCTTC. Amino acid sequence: CASSLIYRGPPSNYGYTF. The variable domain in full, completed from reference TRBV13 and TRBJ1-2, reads AAGVIQSPRHLIKEKRETATLKCYPIPRHDTVYWYQQGPGQDPQFLISFYEKMQSDKGSIPDRFSAQQFSDYHSELNMSSLELGDSALYFCASSLIYRGPPSNYGYTFGSGTRLTVV.